Listed here are 19 T cell receptor beta chains from one sample, sequenced in a study of T cells in Graves' hyperthyroidism and ophthalmopathy (dated by TCRdb to about 2019). Library preparation used multiplex PCR. The data were produced on an Illumina HiSeq 2000. Amplification of TCR beta CDR3 regions was carried out from RNA transcripts. For the first round of RT-PCR on the TCR CDR3, the HTBI primer set was used together with the Qiagen OneStep RT-PCR kit. TCRdb passed the public sequencing reads through fastp at Q25 and MiXCR, retaining productive beta sequences. Entries that share a CDR3 protein sequence are merged under the most common genes and DNA. The sample has approximately 510,000 distinct CDR3 sequences on record, about 46% of them singletons. The biggest ten clones account for about 40% of the sample. Material for sequencing was peripheral blood or thyroid tissue (not recorded which). The receptors shown here come from an adult woman with Graves' disease, either hyperthyroidism or ophthalmopathy (not recorded which).

At least ten counts were recorded for this clonotype. The J gene is TRBJ1-2, the V gene TRBV7-8; TRBD1 aligns across 10 bases. Per the germline V gene, CDR1 is SGHVS and CDR2 is FQNEAQ. This CDR3 region has 17 residues. Germline trimming cut 4 bases from V and 3 bases from J; bases unmatched to any gene: 11. The DNA for the CDR3 is TGTGCCAGCAGCTCCGGGACAGGGGTACGACGGGACTATGGCTACACCTTC. Its translation is CASSSGTGVRRDYGYTF.

J is TRBJ1-6 and V is TRBV7-9, with 8 bases matching TRBD1. V gave up 3 bases and J gave up 8 bases; unmatched junction bases: 3. This CDR3 is 14 amino acids long. Germline assignment: CDR1 SEHNR and CDR2 FQNEAQ (reference sequence). CDR3 loop: CASSLAQGDSPLHF. DNA of the CDR3: TGTGCCAGCAGCTTGGCACAGGGGGATTCACCCCTCCACTTT.

This clonotype was seen at least ten times. V and J are TRBV6-5 and TRBJ2-5; 7 bases match TRBD1. The CDR3 loop spans 16 amino acids. The V segment lost 6 bases and the J segment 5 bases; nucleotides outside the gene matches: 15. Germline V gene lookup returns CDR1 MNHEY and CDR2 SVGAGI. The CDR3 bases are TGTGCCAGCAGAACGTTAGGACAGGTCCGGTGGGAGACCCAGTACTTC. Amino acid sequence: CASRTLGQVRWETQYF.

The V and J genes are TRBV7-6 and TRBJ2-7, with D perhaps matching TRBD1 (6 bases). V was shortened by 1 base and J by 0 bases, with 13 bases between the two germline ends. The CDR3 totals 16 residues. From germline, CDR1 is SGHVS and CDR2 FNYEAQ. The CDR3 sequence is CASSLVASDSSYEQYF. CDR3 DNA sequence: TGTGCCAGCAGCTTAGTAGCTTCGGACAGCTCCTACGAGCAGTACTTC.

V and J are TRBV6-5 and TRBJ2-5; the D is unclear. CDR1 is MNHEY and CDR2 is SVGAGI in the germline V gene. The CDR3 sequence is 15 residues long. The V gene lost 5 bases and the J gene lost 4 bases, with 17 bases spanning the gap. CDR3 amino acids: CASSRDGRLAETQYF. CDR3 nucleotide sequence: TGTGCCAGCAGTCGCGACGGTCGGTTAGCAGAGACCCAGTACTTC.

The DNA for the CDR3 is TGTGCCTGGAGTGAGGGCAGGGGCTATGGCTACACCTTC. Protein: CAWSEGRGYGYTF. This chain connects TRBV30 to TRBJ1-2; maybe TRBD1 (6 bases). This CDR3 is 13 amino acids long. V was cut by 1 base and J by 4 bases, with 10 bases left in between. Germline loops: CDR1 GTSNPN, CDR2 SVGIG (reference sequence).

This clonotype was seen repeatedly, ten times or more. V usage is TRBV6-5 and J usage is TRBJ1-4; a possible D gene is TRBD1 (5 bases). Germline CDR1 reads MNHEY; CDR2 reads SVGAGI. V lost 6 bases, J lost 7 bases, and 21 bases lay in between. The CDR3 is made up of 16 amino acids. CDR3 DNA: TGTGCCAGCAGGCCCTTCGCGGGGGGATGGCGTGAAAAACTGTTTTTT. Translating it yields CASRPFAGGWREKLFF.

This clonotype appeared a single time. The V and J genes are TRBV20-1 and TRBJ1-2, with 9 bases matching TRBD1. Germline V gives CDR1 DFQATT, CDR2 SNEGSKA (reference sequence). The CDR3 consists of 14 residues. Trimming cost V 8 bases and J 2 bases; bases outside gene matches: 9. The CDR3 spells CSQHQGTGNYGYTF. The DNA of the CDR3 is TGCAGTCAACATCAGGGGACAGGGAACTATGGCTACACCTTC.

This clonotype was counted a single time. The chain is built from TRBV2 and TRBJ2-7; no definite D call. There are 12 residues in the CDR3. The V end lost 7 bases, the J end lost 5 bases, and 12 bases lay between the germline ends. The germline V gene has CDR1 SNHLY and CDR2 FYNNEI. In nucleotides, the CDR3 is TGTGCCAGCAACTTTGTTGGGAACGAGCAGTACTTC. It specifies CASNFVGNEQYF.

V usage is TRBV6-5 and J usage is TRBJ2-5; 8 nucleotides agree with TRBD2. V was clipped by 3 bases and J by 5 bases; unmatched bases: 2. This CDR3 spans 13 amino acids. The germline V gene has CDR1 MNHEY and CDR2 SVGAGI. The CDR3 nucleotides read TGTGCCAGCAGTTATAGCGGGACCGAGACCCAGTACTTC. This codes for CASSYSGTETQYF.

This clonotype occurred many times. The CDR3 spells CASGSTGGYTF. DNA of the CDR3: TGTGCCAGCGGATCAACCGGGGGCTACACCTTC. The V gene is TRBV25-1, the J gene TRBJ1-2; D remains unclear. V gave up 8 bases and J gave up 8 bases, with 12 bases separating them. The CDR3 contains 11 residues. CDR1 and CDR2 (germline): MGHDK, SYGVNS.

This clonotype showed up many times. The chain couples TRBV3-1 to TRBJ2-7, with TRBD1 matching 8 bases. There are 14 residues in the CDR3. Germline trimming cut 5 bases from V and 2 bases from J; bases unmatched to any gene: 5. CDR1 LGHDT and CDR2 YNNKEL come from the germline V gene (reference sequence). The CDR3 protein is CASSGGQAPYEQYF. In DNA, the CDR3 is TGTGCCAGCAGCGGGGGACAGGCCCCCTACGAGCAGTACTTC.

Notes on this clonotype: Compared with germline, one end of the junction differs, possibly owing to a read error. J is TRBJ2-7 and V is TRBV7-2, with a possible D match to TRBD2 (5 bases). This CDR3 contains 12 residues. Germline assignment: CDR1 SGHTA and CDR2 FQGNSA. CDR3 bases: TGTGCCAGCAGCTTCGGCACCGGGGAGCTGTACTTC. This codes for CASSFGTGELYF. Full variable domain (outside the CDR3, taken from reference TRBV7-2 and TRBJ2-7): GAGVSQSPSNKVTEKGKDVELRCDPISGHTALYWYRQSLGQGLEFLIYFQGNSAPDKSGLPSDRFSAERTGGSVSTLTIQRTQQEDSAVYLCASSFGTGELYFGPGTRLTVT.

The CDR3 nucleotides read TGTGCCAGCAGCTTGGAGGGTGGAAACGGAAACACCATATATTTT. It encodes CASSLEGGNGNTIYF. The rearrangement links TRBV11-2 to TRBJ1-3; the D is unclear. The V end lost 3 bases, the J end lost 4 bases, and 13 bases lay between the germline ends. The V gene's germline CDR1 is SGHAT and CDR2 FQNNGV. The CDR3 consists of 15 residues.

This clonotype occurred a few times. The chain recombines TRBV6-1 with TRBJ2-6; D ambiguous. Trimming left V 3 bases short and J 2 bases short, with 8 bases between. The CDR3 contains 15 residues. Germline CDR1 MNHNS, CDR2 SASEGT. The CDR3 here is CASSEDPTGANVLTF. The CDR3, as DNA: TGTGCCAGCAGTGAGGACCCTACTGGGGCCAACGTCCTGACTTTC.

This clonotype was found a few times. The rearrangement uses TRBV7-6 and TRBJ2-7; D could derive from TRBD1 or TRBD2 (5 bases each). This CDR3 region has 14 residues. Germline CDR1 is SGHVS and CDR2 is FNYEAQ. Trimming cost V 5 bases and J 0 bases, with 11 bases left between them. In nucleotides, the CDR3 is TGTGCCAGCAGCCGGGACCGTCGCTCCTACGAGCAGTACTTC. It specifies CASSRDRRSYEQYF. Together with reference TRBV7-6 and TRBJ2-7, the CDR3 gives the full variable domain: GAGVSQSPRYKVTKRGQDVALRCDPISGHVSLYWYRQALGQGPEFLTYFNYEAQQDKSGLPNDRFSAERPEGSISTLTIQRTEQRDSAMYRCASSRDRRSYEQYFGPGTRLTVT.

The V gene is TRBV3-1, the J gene TRBJ1-1, with D tentatively TRBD1 (6 bases). Germline values: CDR1 LGHDT, CDR2 YNNKEL (reference sequence). The CDR3 consists of 12 residues. Trimming pared 3 bases from V and 8 bases from J, leaving 10 bases between. In DNA form, the CDR3 reads TGTGCCAGCAGCCACCGGGACATAGAAGCTTTCTTT. It specifies CASSHRDIEAFF.

In this sample, this clonotype turned up many times. As DNA, the CDR3 is TGCGCCAGCAGCCAAGATTTTGCAGGTGAAGCTTTCTTT. The encoded protein is CASSQDFAGEAFF. J is TRBJ1-1 and V is TRBV4-1; D is ambiguous. The V gene's germline CDR1 is MGHRA and CDR2 YSYEKL. Trimming left V 0 bases short and J 7 bases short, with 9 bases between. The CDR3 totals 13 residues.

About this clonotype: A much larger clone is a single base away; this may be a read error. The chain employs TRBV2 and TRBJ2-7; a possible D gene is TRBD1 (6 bases). Germline loops: CDR1 SNHLY, CDR2 FYNNEI. This CDR3 has 12 residues. The V end was cut by 3 bases, the J end by 5 bases, with 8 bases between. This CDR3 is CASSDRGDEQYF. The CDR3 nucleotides read TGTGCCAGCAGTGACAGGGGTGACGAGCAGTACTTC.